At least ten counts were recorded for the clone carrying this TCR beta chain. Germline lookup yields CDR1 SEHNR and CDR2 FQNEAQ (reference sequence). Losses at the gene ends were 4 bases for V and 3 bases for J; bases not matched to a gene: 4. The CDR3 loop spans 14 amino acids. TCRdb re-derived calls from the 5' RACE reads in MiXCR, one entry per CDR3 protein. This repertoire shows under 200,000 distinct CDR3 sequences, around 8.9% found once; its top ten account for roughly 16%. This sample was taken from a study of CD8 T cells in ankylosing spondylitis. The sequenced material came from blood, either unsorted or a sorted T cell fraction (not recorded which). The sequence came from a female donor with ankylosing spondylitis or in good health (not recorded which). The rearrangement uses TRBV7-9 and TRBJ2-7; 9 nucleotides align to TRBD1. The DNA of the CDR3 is TGTGCCAGCAGCTACCGGGACAGGGTCTACGAGCAGTACTTC. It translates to CASSYRDRVYEQYF.